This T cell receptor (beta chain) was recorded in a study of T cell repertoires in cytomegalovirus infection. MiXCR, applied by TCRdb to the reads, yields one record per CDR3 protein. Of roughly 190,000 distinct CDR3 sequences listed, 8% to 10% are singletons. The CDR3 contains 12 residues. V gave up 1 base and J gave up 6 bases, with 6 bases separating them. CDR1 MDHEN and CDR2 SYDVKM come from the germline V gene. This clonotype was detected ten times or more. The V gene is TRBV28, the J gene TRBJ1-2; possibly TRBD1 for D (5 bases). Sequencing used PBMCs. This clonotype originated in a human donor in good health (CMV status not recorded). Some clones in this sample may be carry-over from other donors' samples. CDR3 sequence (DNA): TGTGCCAGCAGTTTATTCAGGGATGGCTACACCTTC. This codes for CASSLFRDGYTF.